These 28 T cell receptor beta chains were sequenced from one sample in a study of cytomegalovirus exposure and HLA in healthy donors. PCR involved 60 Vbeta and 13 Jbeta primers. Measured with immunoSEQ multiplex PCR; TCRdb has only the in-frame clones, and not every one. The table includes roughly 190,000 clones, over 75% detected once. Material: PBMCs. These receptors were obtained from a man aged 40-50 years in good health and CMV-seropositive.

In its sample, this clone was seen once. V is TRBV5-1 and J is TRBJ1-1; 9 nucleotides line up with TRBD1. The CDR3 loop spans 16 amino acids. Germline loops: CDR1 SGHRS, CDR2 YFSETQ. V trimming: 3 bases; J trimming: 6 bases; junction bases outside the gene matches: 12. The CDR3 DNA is TGCGCCAGCAGCTGGCGCCGGGACAGGGAGGACGCTGAAGCTTTCTTT. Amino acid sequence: CASSWRRDREDAEAFF.

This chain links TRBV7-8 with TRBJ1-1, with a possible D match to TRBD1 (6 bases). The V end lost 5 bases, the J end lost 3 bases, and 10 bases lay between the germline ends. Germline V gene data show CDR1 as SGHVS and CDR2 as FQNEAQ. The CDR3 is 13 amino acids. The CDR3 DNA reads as TGTGCCAGCAGCACCTCAGGGGACACTGAAGCTTTCTTT. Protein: CASSTSGDTEAFF.

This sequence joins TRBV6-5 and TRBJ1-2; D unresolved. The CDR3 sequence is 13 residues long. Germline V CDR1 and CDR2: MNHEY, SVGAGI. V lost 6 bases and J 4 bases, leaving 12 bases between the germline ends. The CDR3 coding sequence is TGTGCCAGCAGCCCCGCGGGCCTCTATGGCTACACCTTC. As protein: CASSPAGLYGYTF.

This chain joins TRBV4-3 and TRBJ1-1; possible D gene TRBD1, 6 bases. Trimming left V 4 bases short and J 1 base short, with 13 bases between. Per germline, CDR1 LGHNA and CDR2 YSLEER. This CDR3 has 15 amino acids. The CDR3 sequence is CASSRLTGGNTEAFF. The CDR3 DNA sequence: TGCGCCAGCAGCCGATTGACAGGTGGGAACACTGAAGCTTTCTTT.

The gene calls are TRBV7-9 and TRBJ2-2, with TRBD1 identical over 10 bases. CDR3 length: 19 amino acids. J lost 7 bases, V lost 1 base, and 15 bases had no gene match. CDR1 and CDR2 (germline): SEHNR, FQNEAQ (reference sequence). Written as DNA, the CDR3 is TGTGCCAGCAGCTTAGTAGGGACAGGGGAGTTAACACGCTTCGGGGAGCTGTTTTTT. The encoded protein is CASSLVGTGELTRFGELFF. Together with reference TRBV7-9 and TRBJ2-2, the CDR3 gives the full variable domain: DTGVSQNPRHKITKRGQNVTFRCDPISEHNRLYWYRQTLGQGPEFLTYFQNEAQLEKSRLLSDRFSAERPKGSFSTLEIQRTEQGDSAMYLCASSLVGTGELTRFGELFFGEGSRLTVL.

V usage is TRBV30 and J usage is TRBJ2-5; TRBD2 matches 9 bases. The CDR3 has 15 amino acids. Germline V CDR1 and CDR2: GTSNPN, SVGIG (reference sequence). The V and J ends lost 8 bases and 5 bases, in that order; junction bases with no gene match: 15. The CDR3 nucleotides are TGTGCCGGGGGTGGCGGGGGGGCCTTCCGCGAGACCCAGTACTTC. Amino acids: CAGGGGGAFRETQYF.

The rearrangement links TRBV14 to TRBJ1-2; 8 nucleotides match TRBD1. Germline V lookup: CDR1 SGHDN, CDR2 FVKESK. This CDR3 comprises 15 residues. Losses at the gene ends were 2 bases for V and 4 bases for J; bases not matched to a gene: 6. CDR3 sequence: CASSQTPGQVYGYTF. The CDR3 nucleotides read TGTGCCAGCAGCCAAACTCCGGGACAGGTCTATGGCTACACCTTC.

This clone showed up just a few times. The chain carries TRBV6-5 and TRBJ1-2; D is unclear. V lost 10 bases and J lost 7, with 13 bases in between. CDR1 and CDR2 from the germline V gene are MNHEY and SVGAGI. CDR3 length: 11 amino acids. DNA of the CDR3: TGTGCCACCAGACTATCGGGTGGCTACACCTTC. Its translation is CATRLSGGYTF.

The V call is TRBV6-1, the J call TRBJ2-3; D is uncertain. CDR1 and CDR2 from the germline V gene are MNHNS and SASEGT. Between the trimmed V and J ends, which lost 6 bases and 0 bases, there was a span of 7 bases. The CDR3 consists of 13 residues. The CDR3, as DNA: TGTGCCAGCAGCTATTTAAGCACAGATACGCAGTATTTT. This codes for CASSYLSTDTQYF.

CDR3 loop: CAISENGGTTEAFF. The CDR3 DNA sequence: TGTGCCATCAGTGAAAACGGGGGGACCACTGAAGCTTTCTTT. The V gene is TRBV10-3, the J gene TRBJ1-1; tentatively, D is TRBD1 (5 bases). Germline V gene data show CDR1 as ENHRY and CDR2 as SYGVKD. Trimming took off 3 bases at V and 4 bases at J, with 12 bases between the two ends. The CDR3 has 14 residues.

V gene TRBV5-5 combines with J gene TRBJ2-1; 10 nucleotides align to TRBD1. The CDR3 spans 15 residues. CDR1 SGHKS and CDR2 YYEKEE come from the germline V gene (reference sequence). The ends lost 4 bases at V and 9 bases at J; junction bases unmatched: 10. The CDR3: CASSATGTGAVEQFF. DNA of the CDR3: TGTGCCAGCAGCGCCACCGGGACAGGGGCGGTTGAGCAGTTCTTC.

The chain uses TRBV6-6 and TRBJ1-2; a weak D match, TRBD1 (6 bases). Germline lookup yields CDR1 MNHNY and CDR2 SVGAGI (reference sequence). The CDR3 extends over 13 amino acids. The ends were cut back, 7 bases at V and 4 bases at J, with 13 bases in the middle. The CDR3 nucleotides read TGTGCCAGCACCAGTCCAGGGGCCTATGGCTACACCTTC. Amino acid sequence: CASTSPGAYGYTF.

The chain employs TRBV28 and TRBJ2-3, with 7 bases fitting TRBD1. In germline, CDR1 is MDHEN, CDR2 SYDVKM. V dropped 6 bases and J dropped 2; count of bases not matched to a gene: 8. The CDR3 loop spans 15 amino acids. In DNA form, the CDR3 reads TGTGCCAGCAGCCCAGACAGGGCTCCCACAGATACGCAGTATTTT. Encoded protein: CASSPDRAPTDTQYF. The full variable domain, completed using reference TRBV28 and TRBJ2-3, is DVKVTQSSRYLVKRTGEKVFLECVQDMDHENMFWYRQDPGLGLRLIYFSYDVKMKEKGDIPEGYSVSREKKERFSLILESASTNQTSMYLCASSPDRAPTDTQYFGPGTRLTVL.

The DNA for the CDR3 is TGTGCCAGCAGTGAAGCGGCAGGGATCTCGGTGGAGACCCAGTACTTC. Translation gives CASSEAAGISVETQYF. The V call is TRBV6-1, the J call TRBJ2-5; the D gene is possibly TRBD1 (5 bases). Trimming took 0 bases from V and 5 from J, leaving 16 bases between them. CDR3 length equals 16 residues. Germline values: CDR1 MNHNS, CDR2 SASEGT.

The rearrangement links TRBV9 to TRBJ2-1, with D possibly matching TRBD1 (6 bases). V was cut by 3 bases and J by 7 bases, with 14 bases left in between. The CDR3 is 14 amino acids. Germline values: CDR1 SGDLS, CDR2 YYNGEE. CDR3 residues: CASSAHGQLNEQFF. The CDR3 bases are TGTGCCAGCAGCGCCCACGGACAGCTAAATGAGCAGTTCTTC.

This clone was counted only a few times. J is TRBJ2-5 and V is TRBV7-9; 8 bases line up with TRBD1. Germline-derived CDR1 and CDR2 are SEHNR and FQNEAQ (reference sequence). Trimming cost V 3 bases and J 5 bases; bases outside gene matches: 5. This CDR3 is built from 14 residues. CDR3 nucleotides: TGTGCCAGCAGCTTCTCAGGGGGCCGGGAGACCCAGTACTTC. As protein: CASSFSGGRETQYF.

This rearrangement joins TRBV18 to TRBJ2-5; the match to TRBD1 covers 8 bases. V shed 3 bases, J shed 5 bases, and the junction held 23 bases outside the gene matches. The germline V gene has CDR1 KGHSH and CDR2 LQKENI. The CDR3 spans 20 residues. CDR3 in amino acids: CASSPALQGAWGRSTETQYF. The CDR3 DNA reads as TGTGCCAGCTCACCGGCGCTCCAGGGGGCCTGGGGTAGGTCGACGGAGACCCAGTACTTC. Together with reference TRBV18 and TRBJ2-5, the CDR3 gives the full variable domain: NAGVMQNPRHLVRRRGQEARLRCSPMKGHSHVYWYRQLPEEGLKFMVYLQKENIIDESGMPKERFSAEFPKEGPSILRIQQVVRGDSAAYFCASSPALQGAWGRSTETQYFGPGTRLLVL.

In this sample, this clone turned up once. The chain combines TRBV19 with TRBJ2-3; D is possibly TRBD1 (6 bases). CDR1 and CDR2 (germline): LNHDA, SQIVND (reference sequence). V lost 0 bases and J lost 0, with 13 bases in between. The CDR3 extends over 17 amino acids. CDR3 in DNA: TGTGCCAGTAGTATAGATATCTCCACAGGGAGCACAGATACGCAGTATTTT. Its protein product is CASSIDISTGSTDTQYF. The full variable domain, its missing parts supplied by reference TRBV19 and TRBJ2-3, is DGGITQSPKYLFRKEGQNVTLSCEQNLNHDAMYWYRQDPGQGLRLIYYSQIVNDFQKGDIAEGYSVSREKKESFPLTVTSAQKNPTAFYLCASSIDISTGSTDTQYFGPGTRLTVL.

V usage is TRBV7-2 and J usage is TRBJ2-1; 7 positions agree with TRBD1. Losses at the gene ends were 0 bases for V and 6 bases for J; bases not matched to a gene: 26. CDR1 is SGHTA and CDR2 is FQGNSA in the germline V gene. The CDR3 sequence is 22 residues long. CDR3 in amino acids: CASSLAIPLQKDRSSNRNEQFF. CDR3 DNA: TGTGCCAGCAGCTTAGCGATACCTTTACAAAAGGACAGGTCAAGCAATCGCAATGAGCAGTTCTTC. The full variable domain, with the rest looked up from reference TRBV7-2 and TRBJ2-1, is GAGVSQSPSNKVTEKGKDVELRCDPISGHTALYWYRQSLGQGLEFLIYFQGNSAPDKSGLPSDRFSAERTGGSVSTLTIQRTQQEDSAVYLCASSLAIPLQKDRSSNRNEQFFGPGTRLTVL.

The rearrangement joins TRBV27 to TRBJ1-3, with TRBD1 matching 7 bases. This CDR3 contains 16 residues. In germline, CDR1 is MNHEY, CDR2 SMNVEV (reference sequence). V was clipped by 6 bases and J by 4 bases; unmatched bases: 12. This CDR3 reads CASSPTQTGSGNTIYF. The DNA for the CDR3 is TGTGCCAGCAGCCCTACCCAGACAGGGTCCGGAAACACCATATATTTT.

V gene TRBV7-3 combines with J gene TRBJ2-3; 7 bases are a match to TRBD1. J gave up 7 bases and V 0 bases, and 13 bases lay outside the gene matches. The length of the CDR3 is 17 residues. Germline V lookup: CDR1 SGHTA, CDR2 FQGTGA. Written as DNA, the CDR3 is TGTGCCAGCAGCTTAACCCGGGGACAGCCTAGGGGAAATACGCAGTATTTT. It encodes CASSLTRGQPRGNTQYF.

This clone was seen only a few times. The CDR3 sequence is CASRPQGNGELFF. The CDR3 DNA is TGTGCCAGCAGGCCACAGGGGAACGGGGAGCTGTTTTTT. The genes are TRBV28 and TRBJ2-2, with TRBD1 identical over 7 bases. V shed 6 bases, J shed 7 bases, and the junction held 5 bases outside the gene matches. Per the germline V gene, CDR1 is MDHEN and CDR2 is SYDVKM. The CDR3 has 13 amino acids.

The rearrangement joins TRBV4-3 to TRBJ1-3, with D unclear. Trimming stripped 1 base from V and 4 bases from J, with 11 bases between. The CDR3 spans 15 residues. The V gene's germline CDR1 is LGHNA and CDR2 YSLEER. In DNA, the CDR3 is TGCGCCAGCAGCCAAGGGGCTGGTTCAGGAAACACCATATATTTT. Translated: CASSQGAGSGNTIYF.

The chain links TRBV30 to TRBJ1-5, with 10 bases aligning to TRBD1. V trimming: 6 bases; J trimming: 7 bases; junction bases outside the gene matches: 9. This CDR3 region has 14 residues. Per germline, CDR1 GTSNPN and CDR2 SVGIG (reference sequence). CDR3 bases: TGTGCCTGCCTCGGGACAGGGGTAGGGCAGCCCCAGCATTTT. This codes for CACLGTGVGQPQHF.

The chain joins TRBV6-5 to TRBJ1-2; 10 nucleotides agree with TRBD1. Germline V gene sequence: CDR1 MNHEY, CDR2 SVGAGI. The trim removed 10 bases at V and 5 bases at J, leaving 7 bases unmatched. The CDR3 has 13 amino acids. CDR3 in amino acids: CATLGTGAYGYTF. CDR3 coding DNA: TGTGCCACCCTTGGGACAGGGGCATATGGCTACACCTTC.

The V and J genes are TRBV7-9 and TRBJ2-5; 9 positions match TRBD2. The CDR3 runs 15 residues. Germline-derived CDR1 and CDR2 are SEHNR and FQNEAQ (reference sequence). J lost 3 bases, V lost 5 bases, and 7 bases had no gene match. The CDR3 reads CASSTRLAEKETQYF. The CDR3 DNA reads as TGTGCCAGCAGCACGCGACTAGCGGAGAAAGAGACCCAGTACTTC.

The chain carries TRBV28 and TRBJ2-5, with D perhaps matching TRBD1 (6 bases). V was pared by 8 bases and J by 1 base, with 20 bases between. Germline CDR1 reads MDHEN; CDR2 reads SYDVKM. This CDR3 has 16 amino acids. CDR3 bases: TGTGCCAGCCGAGGTGCTTCTTGGGGGCCCCAAGAGACCCAGTACTTC. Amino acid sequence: CASRGASWGPQETQYF.

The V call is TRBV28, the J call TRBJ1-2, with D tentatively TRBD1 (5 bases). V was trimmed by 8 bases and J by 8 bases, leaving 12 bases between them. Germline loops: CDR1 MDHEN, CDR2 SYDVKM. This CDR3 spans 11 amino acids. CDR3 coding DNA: TGTGCCAGCGGGGCTACGAGAGGCTACACCTTC. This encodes CASGATRGYTF.